The entry below describes one T cell receptor beta chain. Its cognate antigen is unknown. This sample was taken from a study of regulatory T cells in long-lasting Graves disease. Overall study results and limits: Having few samples may have compromised the accuracy. Examination was confined to peripheral blood, excluding thyroid tissue.

Specified time point: newly diagnosed GD, antithyroid drugs for less than 3 months. PBMC-extracted RNA yielded the TCR library. V shed 7 bases and J shed 0 bases, with 7 bases lying between them. Germline V gene lookup returns CDR1 ENHRY and CDR2 SYGVKD. The CDR3 consists of 14 residues. CDR3 regions were amplified by Arm-PCR using iRepertoire HTBI primers to build TCR beta libraries. TCRdb ran MiXCR on the multiplex PCR reads and lists one entry per CDR3 protein. The sample shows 380,000 or so distinct CDR3 sequences, 15% to 20% of them seen only once. The sample also formed part of further work on T cells in Graves' hyperthyroidism and ophthalmopathy. That report notes: First-round RT-PCR targeting the TCR CDR3 was performed with the HTBI primer set.

This specimen consisted of peripheral blood mononuclear cells (PBMCs), obtained at new diagnosis, from a patient treated with antithyroid drugs. This sequence joins TRBV10-3 and TRBJ1-6, with D uncertain. The clonotype comes from a woman between 18 and 29 years old with Graves disease. CDR3 sequence: CAIKRSSYNSPLHF. In nucleotides, the CDR3 is TGTGCCATCAAAAGGAGCTCCTATAATTCACCCCTCCACTTT.